One sample yielded the 17 T cell receptor beta chains listed below, sequenced in a study of blood T cell repertoires in COVID-19. Only in-frame clones appear in the TCRdb table, and some are missing; sequencing was by immunoSEQ multiplex PCR. The sample records over 100,000 clones, roughly 90% being singletons. The sample taken for sequencing was peripheral blood. The receptors originated from a woman in her forties or fifties with COVID-19, enrolled during active disease.

Only a few counts were recorded for this clone. The genes are TRBV5-4 and TRBJ1-4, with D unresolved. The CDR3 runs to 10 residues. Trimming removed 7 bases at V and 8 bases at J, with 6 bases between. CDR1 is SGHNT, CDR2 YYREEE, per germline (reference sequence). The CDR3: CASGREKLFF. The DNA of the CDR3 is TGTGCCAGCGGGAGAGAAAAACTGTTTTTT.

The chain carries TRBV2 and TRBJ1-5, with D perhaps TRBD1 (6 bases). CDR1 is SNHLY and CDR2 is FYNNEI in the germline V gene. The V gene lost 4 bases and the J gene lost 6 bases, with 13 bases spanning the gap. There are 14 residues in the CDR3. The CDR3 sequence: CASSVVRGSQPQHF. The DNA for the CDR3 is TGTGCCAGCAGTGTAGTCAGGGGAAGTCAGCCCCAGCATTTT.

The rearrangement links TRBV11-2 to TRBJ1-1; D call uncertain. Germline-derived CDR1 and CDR2 are SGHAT and FQNNGV. With 3 bases removed from V and 0 bases from J, the gap between germline ends came to 8 bases. This CDR3 has 14 amino acids. The CDR3 loop is CASSFGEVNTEAFF. The DNA for the CDR3 is TGTGCCAGCAGCTTTGGGGAGGTGAACACTGAAGCTTTCTTT.

CDR3 bases: TGTGCCAGCCGACTAGCGGGCACAGATACGCAGTATTTT. Encoded protein: CASRLAGTDTQYF. The rearrangement uses TRBV2 and TRBJ2-3; 9 nucleotides line up with TRBD2. V gave up 8 bases and J gave up 1 base; unmatched junction bases: 1. Per the germline V gene, CDR1 is SNHLY and CDR2 is FYNNEI. The CDR3 is 13 residues long.

This clone was found a few times. The CDR3 nucleotides are TGTGCCAGCAGCCTAGGGGGGGGGCGCAGACCCCAGCATTTT. This sequence encodes CASSLGGGRRPQHF. The chain combines TRBV6-5 with TRBJ1-5; tentative D call: TRBD1 (6 bases). Per germline, CDR1 MNHEY and CDR2 SVGAGI. Trimming took 6 bases from V and 10 from J, leaving 19 bases between them. The CDR3 has 14 amino acids.

The chain carries TRBV15 and TRBJ2-5, with D tentatively TRBD1 (5 bases). CDR1 LNHNV and CDR2 YYDKDF come from the germline V gene (reference sequence). V lost 1 base and J 6 bases, leaving 12 bases between the germline ends. The CDR3 spans 14 residues. The CDR3 region is CATSRAGAIKTQYF. DNA of the CDR3: TGTGCCACCAGCAGAGCTGGGGCAATAAAGACCCAGTACTTC.

This sequence joins TRBV7-9 and TRBJ1-4; the D is unclear. V was trimmed by 5 bases and J by 10 bases, leaving 17 bases between them. CDR1 and CDR2 (germline): SEHNR, FQNEAQ (reference sequence). This CDR3 is 14 amino acids long. CDR3 in DNA: TGTGCCAGCAGCCCGGACTTCCAAGAGTTAAAACTGTTTTTT. This encodes CASSPDFQELKLFF.

The V call is TRBV5-1, the J call TRBJ2-2; D gene uncertain. V was trimmed by 0 bases and J by 2 bases, leaving 11 bases between them. The CDR3 sequence is 16 residues long. Germline CDR1 reads SGHRS; CDR2 reads YFSETQ. CDR3 residues: CASSLEAGTNTGELFF. CDR3 DNA sequence: TGCGCCAGCAGCTTGGAAGCAGGAACCAACACCGGGGAGCTGTTTTTT.

CDR3 DNA: TGTGCCAGCAGCCACTCCCGGGACAGGGCGGAGACCCAGTACTTC. Translating it yields CASSHSRDRAETQYF. V is TRBV5-4 and J is TRBJ2-5, with TRBD1 matching 9 bases. This CDR3 has 15 residues. The germline CDR1 and CDR2 sequences are SGHNT and YYREEE (reference sequence). Unmatched junction bases numbered 9, after V lost 4 bases and J lost 5 bases.

The V and J genes are TRBV5-3 and TRBJ1-1; no clear D gene. TRBV5-3 falls under the ORF class, with uncertain function. The CDR3 length is 12 residues. With 6 bases removed from V and 1 base from J, the gap between germline ends came to 7 bases. The CDR3 DNA reads as TGTGCCAGAACGAGTGGGAACACTGAAGCTTTCTTT. Residues: CARTSGNTEAFF.

The chain has TRBV2 and TRBJ2-5; 8 nucleotides match TRBD1. With V trimmed by 8 bases and J by 4 bases, 6 bases remained unmatched. Germline values: CDR1 SNHLY, CDR2 FYNNEI. This CDR3 contains 13 residues. CDR3 DNA: TGTGCCAGCCGAGACAGGGGTGGAGAGACCCAGTACTTC. It codes for CASRDRGGETQYF.

The chain employs TRBV5-1 and TRBJ2-3; D is possibly TRBD2 (5 bases). The V gene's germline CDR1 is SGHRS and CDR2 YFSETQ. There are 12 residues in the CDR3. V was clipped by 2 bases and J by 5 bases, with 6 bases between them. CDR3 nucleotide sequence: TGCGCCAGCAGCTTAGGAGGAGATACGCAGTATTTT. It is translated as CASSLGGDTQYF.

This clone has more than one count but fewer than ten. The genes are TRBV4-1 and TRBJ2-7; TRBD1 agrees at 9 bases. V gave up 3 bases and J gave up 4 bases; unmatched junction bases: 7. From germline, CDR1 is MGHRA and CDR2 YSYEKL. CDR3 length: 15 residues. The CDR3 spells CASSHQTGGIYEQYF. In DNA form, the CDR3 reads TGCGCCAGCAGCCACCAGACAGGGGGGATTTACGAGCAGTACTTC.

The V gene is TRBV5-4, the J gene TRBJ2-7, with D possibly matching TRBD1 (6 bases). The germline V and J ends were trimmed by 0 bases and 2 bases, with 12 bases remaining between them. CDR3 length: 15 amino acids. The germline V gene has CDR1 SGHNT and CDR2 YYREEE (reference sequence). The CDR3 sequence is CASSLALQGTYEQYF. The CDR3 DNA sequence: TGTGCCAGCAGCTTGGCATTACAGGGAACCTACGAGCAGTACTTC.

This chain uses TRBV13 with TRBJ1-1; the match to TRBD1 covers 10 bases. In germline, CDR1 is PRHDT, CDR2 FYEKMQ (reference sequence). The V segment lost 3 bases and the J segment 3 bases; nucleotides outside the gene matches: 7. This CDR3 is 16 amino acids long. CDR3 sequence: CASSFADRGRDTEAFF. The CDR3, as DNA: TGTGCCAGCAGCTTCGCTGACAGGGGGCGGGACACTGAAGCTTTCTTT.

The chain is built from TRBV5-1 and TRBJ2-7, with 10 bases identical to TRBD1. The germline CDR1 and CDR2 sequences are SGHRS and YFSETQ. CDR3 length: 19 amino acids. The V segment lost 4 bases and the J segment 5 bases; nucleotides outside the gene matches: 21. The CDR3 spells CASSPFFVGNRDRGHEQYF. CDR3 nucleotide sequence: TGCGCCAGCAGCCCGTTTTTTGTAGGGAACCGGGACAGGGGACACGAGCAGTACTTC.

This clone came up once. This rearrangement joins TRBV11-2 to TRBJ2-1; 14 positions agree with TRBD2. The CDR3 contains 16 residues. CDR1 SGHAT and CDR2 FQNNGV come from the germline V gene. V lost 5 bases, J lost 9 bases, and 9 bases stayed unmatched. The CDR3 spells CASSPKTSGGAFEQFF. In nucleotides, the CDR3 is TGTGCCAGCAGCCCGAAGACTAGCGGGGGGGCCTTTGAGCAGTTCTTC. Combining the CDR3 with reference TRBV11-2 and TRBJ2-1 gives the whole variable domain EAGVAQSPRYKIIEKRQSVAFWCNPISGHATLYWYQQILGQGPKLLIQFQNNGVVDDSQLPKDRFSAERLKGVDSTLKIQPAKLEDSAVYLCASSPKTSGGAFEQFFGPGTRLTVL.